Listed below are T cell receptor beta chains from one sample, sequenced in a study of cytomegalovirus exposure and HLA in healthy donors. The method was immunoSEQ multiplex PCR; TCRdb's version includes in-frame clones alone and lacks a portion of them. The table includes 99,000 or so clones, roughly 15% detected once. Sequenced: PBMCs. The receptors stem from a female donor in good health and CMV-seronegative. Each CDR3 is given with its conserved first and last residue. The order of the fields is V gene, J gene, CDR3 protein.

>TRBV6-6|TRBJ2-5
CASSLSSETQYF
>TRBV6-1|TRBJ2-5
CASSGPAAYQETQYF
>TRBV4-1|TRBJ1-5
CASSQDGQGNGPQHF
>TRBV6-6|TRBJ1-5
CASSSQGALSNQPQHF
>TRBV4-2|TRBJ1-2
CASSQDEDGVGYTF
>TRBV4-1|TRBJ2-1
CASSQIPGLAGENWNNNEQFF
>TRBV30|TRBJ1-2
CAWSPPGQSFSGYTF
>TRBV2|TRBJ2-7
CASSGGFTETAYEQYF
>TRBV4-1|TRBJ1-4
CASSARTDLATNEKLFF
>TRBV6-1|TRBJ1-2
CASALPLGVDGYTF
>TRBV7-6|TRBJ1-1
CASSFGDRFNTEAFF
>TRBV19|TRBJ2-5
CASSRDRVQETQYF
>TRBV5-1|TRBJ2-6
CASSLGGIGANVLTF